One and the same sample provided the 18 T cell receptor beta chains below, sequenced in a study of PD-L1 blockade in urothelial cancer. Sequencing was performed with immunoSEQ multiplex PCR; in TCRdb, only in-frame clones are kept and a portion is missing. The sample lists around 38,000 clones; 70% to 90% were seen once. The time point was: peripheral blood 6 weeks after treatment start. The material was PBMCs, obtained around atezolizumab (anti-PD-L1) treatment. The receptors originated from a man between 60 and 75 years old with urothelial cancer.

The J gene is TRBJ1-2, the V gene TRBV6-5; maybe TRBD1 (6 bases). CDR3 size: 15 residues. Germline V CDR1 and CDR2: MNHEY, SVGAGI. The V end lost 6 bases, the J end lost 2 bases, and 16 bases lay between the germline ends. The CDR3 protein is CASSRGTPQNYGYTF. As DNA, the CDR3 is TGTGCCAGCAGCCGAGGGACACCTCAAAACTATGGCTACACCTTC.

The CDR3 is CASSLVPYTEAFF. DNA of the CDR3: TGTGCCAGCAGCTTAGTTCCCTACACTGAAGCTTTCTTT. The chain is built from TRBV11-2 and TRBJ1-1, with D unresolved. CDR1 and CDR2 (germline): SGHAT, FQNNGV. There are 13 residues in the CDR3. Trimming removed 1 base from V and 3 bases from J, with 6 bases in between.

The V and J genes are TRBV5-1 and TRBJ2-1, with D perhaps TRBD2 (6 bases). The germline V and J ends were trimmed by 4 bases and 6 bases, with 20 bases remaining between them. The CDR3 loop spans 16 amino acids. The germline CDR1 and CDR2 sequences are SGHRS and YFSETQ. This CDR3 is CASSMGLVVGGNEQFF. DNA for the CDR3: TGCGCCAGCAGCATGGGGTTAGTAGTGGGGGGCAATGAGCAGTTCTTC.

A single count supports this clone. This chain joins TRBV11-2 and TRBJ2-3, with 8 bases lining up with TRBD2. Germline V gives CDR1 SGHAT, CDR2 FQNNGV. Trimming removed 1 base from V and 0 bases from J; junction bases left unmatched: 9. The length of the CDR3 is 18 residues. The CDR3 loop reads CASSLGGPGRASTDTQYF. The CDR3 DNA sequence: TGTGCCAGCAGCTTAGGGGGCCCCGGGAGGGCTAGCACAGATACGCAGTATTTT.

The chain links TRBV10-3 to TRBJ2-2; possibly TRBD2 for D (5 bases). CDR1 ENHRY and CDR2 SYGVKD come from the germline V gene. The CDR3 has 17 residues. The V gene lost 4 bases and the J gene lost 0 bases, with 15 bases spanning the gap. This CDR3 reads CAISGSVAGTNTGELFF. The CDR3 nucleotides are TGTGCCATCAGTGGCAGCGTTGCGGGCACGAACACCGGGGAGCTGTTTTTT.

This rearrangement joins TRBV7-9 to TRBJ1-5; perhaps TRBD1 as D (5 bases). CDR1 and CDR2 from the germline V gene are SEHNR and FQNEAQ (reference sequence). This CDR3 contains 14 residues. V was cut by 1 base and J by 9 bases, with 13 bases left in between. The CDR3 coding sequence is TGTGCCAGCAGCTTAGGGGGGGGGTTGAGGCCCCAGCATTTT. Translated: CASSLGGGLRPQHF. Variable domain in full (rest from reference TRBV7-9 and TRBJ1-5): DTGVSQNPRHKITKRGQNVTFRCDPISEHNRLYWYRQTLGQGPEFLTYFQNEAQLEKSRLLSDRFSAERPKGSFSTLEIQRTEQGDSAMYLCASSLGGGLRPQHFGDGTRLSIL.

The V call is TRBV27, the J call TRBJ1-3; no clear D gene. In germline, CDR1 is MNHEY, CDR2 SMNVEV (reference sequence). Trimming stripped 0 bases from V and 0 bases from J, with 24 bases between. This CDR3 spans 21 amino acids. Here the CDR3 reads CASSLSGGMFGRDRSGNTIYF. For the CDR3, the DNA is TGTGCCAGCAGTTTATCTGGTGGGATGTTTGGGAGAGATCGCTCTGGAAACACCATATATTTT.

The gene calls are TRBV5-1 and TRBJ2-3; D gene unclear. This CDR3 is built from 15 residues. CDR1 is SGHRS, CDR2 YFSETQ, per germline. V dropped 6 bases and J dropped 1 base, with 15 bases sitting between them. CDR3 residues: CASNPTGKGTDTQYF. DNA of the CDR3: TGCGCCAGCAACCCGACGGGTAAGGGCACAGATACGCAGTATTTT. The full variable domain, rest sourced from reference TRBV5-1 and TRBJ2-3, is KAGVTQTPRYLIKTRGQQVTLSCSPISGHRSVSWYQQTPGQGLQFLFEYFSETQRNKGNFPGRFSGRQFSNSRSEMNVSTLELGDSALYLCASNPTGKGTDTQYFGPGTRLTVL.

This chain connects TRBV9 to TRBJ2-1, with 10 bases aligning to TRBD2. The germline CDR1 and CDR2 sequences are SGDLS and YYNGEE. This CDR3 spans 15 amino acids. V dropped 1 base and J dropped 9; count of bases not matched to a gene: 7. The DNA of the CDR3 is TGTGCCAGCAGCGTATCGAGCGGGGGGGCCGGTGAGCAGTTCTTC. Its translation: CASSVSSGGAGEQFF.

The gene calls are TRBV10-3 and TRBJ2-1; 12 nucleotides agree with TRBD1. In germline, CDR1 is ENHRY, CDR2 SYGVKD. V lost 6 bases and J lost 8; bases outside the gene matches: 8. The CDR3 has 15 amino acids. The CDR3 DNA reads TGTGCCATCAGCGGGACAGGGGGCCGAGAGTATGAGCAGTTCTTC. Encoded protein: CAISGTGGREYEQFF.

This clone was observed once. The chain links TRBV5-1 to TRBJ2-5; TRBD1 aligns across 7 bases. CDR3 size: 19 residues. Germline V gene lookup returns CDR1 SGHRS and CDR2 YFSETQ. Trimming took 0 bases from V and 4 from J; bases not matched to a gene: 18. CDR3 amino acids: CASSLDVSGSGGHVETQYF. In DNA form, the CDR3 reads TGCGCCAGCAGCTTGGACGTTTCTGGGTCAGGGGGACATGTAGAGACCCAGTACTTC.

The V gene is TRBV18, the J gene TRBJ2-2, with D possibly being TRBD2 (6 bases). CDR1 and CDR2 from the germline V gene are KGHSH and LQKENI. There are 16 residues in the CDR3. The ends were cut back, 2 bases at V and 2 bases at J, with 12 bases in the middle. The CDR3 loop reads CASSPSGLQNTGELFF. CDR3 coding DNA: TGTGCCAGCTCACCATCGGGACTCCAAAACACCGGGGAGCTGTTTTTT.

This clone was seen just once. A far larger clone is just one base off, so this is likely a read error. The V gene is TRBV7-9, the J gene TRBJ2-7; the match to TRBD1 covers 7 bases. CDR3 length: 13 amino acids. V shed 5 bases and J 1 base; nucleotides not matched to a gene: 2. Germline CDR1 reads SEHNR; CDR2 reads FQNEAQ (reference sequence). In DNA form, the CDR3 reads TGTGCCAGCAGCCGGGACAGTTCCTACGAGCAGTACTTC. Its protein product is CASSRDSSYEQYF.

CDR3 protein: CASSLLGQVTEAFF. In DNA, the CDR3 is TGTGCCAGCAGCTTATTGGGACAGGTCACTGAAGCTTTCTTT. The chain carries TRBV7-3 and TRBJ1-1, with 8 bases that match TRBD1. The germline CDR1 and CDR2 sequences are SGHTA and FQGTGA. This CDR3 contains 14 residues. Losses at the gene ends were 2 bases for V and 4 bases for J; bases not matched to a gene: 3.

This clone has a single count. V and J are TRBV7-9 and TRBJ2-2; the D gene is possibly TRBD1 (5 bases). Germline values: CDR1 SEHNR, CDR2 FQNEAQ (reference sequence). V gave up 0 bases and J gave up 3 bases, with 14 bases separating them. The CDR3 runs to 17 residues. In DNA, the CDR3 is TGTGCCAGCAGCTTAGCGAGCAGGGTAGAGGACACCGGGGAGCTGTTTTTT. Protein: CASSLASRVEDTGELFF.

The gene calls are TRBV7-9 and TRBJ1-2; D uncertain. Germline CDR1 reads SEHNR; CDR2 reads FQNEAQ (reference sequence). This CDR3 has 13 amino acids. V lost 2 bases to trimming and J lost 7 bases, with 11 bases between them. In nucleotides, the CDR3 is TGTGCCAGCAGCTTATGGGTCGAGGGTGGCTACACCTTC. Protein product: CASSLWVEGGYTF.

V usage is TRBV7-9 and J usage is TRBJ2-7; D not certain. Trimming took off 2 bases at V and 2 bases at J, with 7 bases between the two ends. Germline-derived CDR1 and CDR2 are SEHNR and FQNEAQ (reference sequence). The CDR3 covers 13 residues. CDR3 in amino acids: CASSLPPAYEQYF. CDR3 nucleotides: TGTGCCAGCAGCTTACCCCCGGCCTACGAGCAGTACTTC.

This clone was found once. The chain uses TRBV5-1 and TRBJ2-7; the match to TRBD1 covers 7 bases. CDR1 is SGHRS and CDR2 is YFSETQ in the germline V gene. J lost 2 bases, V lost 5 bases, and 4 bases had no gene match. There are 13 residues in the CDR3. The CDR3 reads CASSSDRPYEQYF. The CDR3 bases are TGCGCCAGCAGTTCGGACAGGCCCTACGAGCAGTACTTC.